This TCR beta chain was identified in a study of blood T cells in healthy people across ages. Points from the study as a whole: Calculation of diversity from one million T cells yielded estimates considered to be underestimates. Higher diversity and more naive CD4+ cells were features of long-lived donors, compared to aged donors.

As regards this clonotype: Its antigen is as yet unknown.

The CDR3 loop spans 14 amino acids. Germline CDR1 SNHLY, CDR2 FYNNEI. The junction had 9 bases not matched to a gene; V was cut back by 7 bases and J by 4 bases. Sample donors were healthy Caucasian individuals that came from Russia, aged roughly 6 to 100. Together with a sample-barcoded 5' primer, a J-beta primer mix was included in a second PCR lasting 7 to 11 cycles. Each CDR3 protein gets one entry after TCRdb re-called the 5' RACE reads with MiXCR. This sample has 600,000 or so distinct CDR3 sequences, with roughly 20% found just once. The clonotype was recovered from a man between 70 and 80 years old in good health. The specimen was blood. The chain combines TRBV2 with TRBJ2-5; TRBD1 matches 7 bases. CDR3 bases: TGTGCCAGCATTTATAGGGGGCCGGGAGAGACCCAGTACTTC. This codes for CASIYRGPGETQYF.